This T cell receptor (beta chain) was observed in a study of shared clonotypes between healthy human individuals (dated by TCRdb to about 2020). General notes on the study: The cohort comprised a couple of women and a few men aged 18 to 49 years. Per donor, leukapheresis produced somewhere between about 0.94 and 9.5 billion PBMCs. For each donor, CD4 naive and CD4 memory were each run on three plates, CD8 naive on two plates, and CD8 memory on one plate. Blood TCR repertoires of 5 or 6 healthy adults were deeply sequenced to estimate repertoire size and the extent of clonotype sharing between individuals. Libraries were prepared and TCR repertoires were sequenced by different laboratories using diverse techniques, in order to increase sequencing depth and limit assay-specific biases.

V and J are truncated by 5 bases and 4 bases respectively, leaving an intervening sequence of 15 bases. The germline V gene provides CDR1 MDHEN and CDR2 SYDVKM. The CDR3 runs 14 amino acids, cysteine and phenylalanine included. Only CDR3 DNA remains: 42 bases, in frame from the first base. What the authors observed across the whole study: Compared with non-shared clonotypes, the clonotypes found in all four sorted-subset donors had higher generation probabilities. Sampling was restricted to blood, and TCR repertoires in tissue are likely to differ from TCR repertoires in blood. Based on pairwise subsampling, the degree of clonotype sharing among donors was expected to be affected by sequencing depth. Naive subsets generally had larger estimated clonotype richness than memory subsets did. Rarefaction of sorted-subset datasets indicated incomplete sequencing despite the large sequencing depth. When several donors were compared, the shared fraction of clonotypes was about 5% for naive CD4, 3.5% to 4% for naive CD8, about 2.4% for memory CD4, and roughly 0.4% for memory CD8. Because the study included a small number of donors, the genetic and exposure-history diversity represented was limited.

A word on this clone: Its binding antigen is unknown. No clone much larger than this one lies a single base away; base qualities are absent.

The donors were healthy, HIV-negative adults who had no recently reported acute infections or vaccinations. Every donor was a Caucasian adult residing in Nashville, Tennessee, USA. CD4+ T cells were enriched by magnetic negative selection, after which naive cells were positively selected on CD45RA and the negative fraction was taken as the memory subset. Blood was obtained by leukapheresis, after which PBMCs were separated by Ficoll-Histopaque density gradient centrifugation and cryopreserved in liquid nitrogen vapor phase. Purity and quantity of every magnetically sorted T cell population were checked by analytical flow cytometry. Genomic DNA was isolated from every sorted fraction and measured by UV absorbance on a Nanodrop 2000c. Using the deep immunoSEQ assay, multiplex PCR amplified TCR CDR3 regions from genomic DNA. Extracted genomic DNA from each cell subset was distributed evenly across all wells of several immunoSEQ 96-well plates, and each plate was treated as a replicate. For sorted subsets, approximately 210 ng genomic DNA, equal to 30,000 to 35,000 T cell genomes, was loaded into each replicate PCR. The purified libraries were quantified using a Qubit 3.0 fluorometer, sized with a Bioanalyzer 2100, and then quantified again using the KAPA Library Quantification kit. A separate single-read 150-cycle Illumina NextSeq 550 flow cell was used to sequence each immunoSEQ 96-well plate. The published analysis was carried out like this. The immunoSEQ output contained only junctional sequences without quality scores, so filtering could not match that applied to full-length reads. To assign V/J genes and CDR3, sequences were annotated using PyIR, a Python wrapper for IgBLAST v1.9, with IMGT germline references. Reads were filtered out if the reads had weak V/J assignments (E-value above 1e-6), no CDR3, stop codons, out-of-frame junctions, or ambiguous translated residues. V3J clonotypes were defined as sequences sharing the same inferred V gene, J gene, and CDR3 amino acid sequence. The percentage overlap between two repertoires was calculated by dividing the number of shared unique clonotypes by the size of the smaller repertoire. Three approaches were used to assess repertoire richness: RTK rarefaction, the Chao1 estimator, and Recon v2.1 estimates of unobserved clonotypes. OLGA was used to compute generation probabilities for all TCRbeta clonotypes that the gDNA method yielded from a few donors. The clones in this table, taken by TCRdb from immuneACCESS, are in-frame only. Not every clone is retained; where verified, under half of the shortfall comes from an unresolved V gene, and the cause of the rest is unknown. Clone size and V and J calls were adopted from that table, with D and trimming inferred from the DNA. Here the sample has about 680,000 clones; more than 70% occur a single time. The ten top clones hold about 1.7% of the sample.

The TCR was taken from a young woman in good health. Sequenced input: memory CD4+ T cells sorted from blood. According to the study, the label for this sample's cell subset or site signals: CD45RA-negative fraction. The chain links TRBV28 with TRBJ2-7, with no reliable assignment of the D segment. The sequenced DNA is TGTGCCAGCAGTCAACCCCCTCTGGGTTACGAGCAGTACTTC. Its translation reads: CASSQPPLGYEQYF.